This T cell receptor beta chain was retrieved from a study of CD8 T cells in ankylosing spondylitis. Study conclusions and caveats: A motif of 8 or 9 highly homologous TCR beta variants was seen as apparently characteristic of ankylosing spondylitis blood.

TCRdb passed the 5' RACE reads through MiXCR, listing each CDR3 protein once. The sample shows about 800,000 distinct CDR3 sequences, roughly 12% of them seen only once. This clonotype was observed at least ten times. Its cognate antigen is unknown. The CDR3 runs to 12 residues. V was cut by 2 bases and J by 6 bases, with 6 bases left in between. The source material was blood, either unsorted or a sorted T cell fraction (not recorded which). This TCR was recovered from a male donor with ankylosing spondylitis. The chain joins TRBV12-3 or TRBV12-4 to TRBJ2-3; D is undetermined. CDR3 DNA sequence: TGTGCCAGCAGTTTATACCGGGATACGCAGTATTTT. This gives the protein CASSLYRDTQYF.